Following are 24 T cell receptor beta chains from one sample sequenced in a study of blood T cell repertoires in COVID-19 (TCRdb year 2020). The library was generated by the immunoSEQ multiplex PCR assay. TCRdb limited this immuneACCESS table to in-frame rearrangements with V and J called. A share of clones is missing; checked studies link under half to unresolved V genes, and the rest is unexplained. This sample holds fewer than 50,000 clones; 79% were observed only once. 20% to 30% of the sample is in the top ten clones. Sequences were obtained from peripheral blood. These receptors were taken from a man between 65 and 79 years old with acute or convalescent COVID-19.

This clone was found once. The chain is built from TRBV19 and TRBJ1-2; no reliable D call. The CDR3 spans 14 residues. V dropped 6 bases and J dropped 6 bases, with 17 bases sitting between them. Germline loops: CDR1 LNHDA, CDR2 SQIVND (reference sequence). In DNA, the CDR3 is TGTGCCAGTAGCAGGAGGGCCTGGTTGAATGGCTACACCTTC. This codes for CASSRRAWLNGYTF.

CDR3 protein: CASSPTRANYGYTF. In nucleotides, the CDR3 is TGTGCCAGCTCACCAACCAGGGCCAACTATGGCTACACCTTC. The chain joins TRBV18 to TRBJ1-2; D is perhaps TRBD1 (5 bases). Germline V gene sequence: CDR1 KGHSH, CDR2 LQKENI. Trimming pared 2 bases from V and 2 bases from J, leaving 9 bases between. This CDR3 contains 14 residues.

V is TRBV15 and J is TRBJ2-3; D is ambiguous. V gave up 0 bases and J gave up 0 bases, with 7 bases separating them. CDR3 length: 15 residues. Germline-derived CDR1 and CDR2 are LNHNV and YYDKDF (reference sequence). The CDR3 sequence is CATSRDSPSTDTQYF. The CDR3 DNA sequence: TGTGCCACCAGCAGAGATAGCCCCAGCACAGATACGCAGTATTTT.

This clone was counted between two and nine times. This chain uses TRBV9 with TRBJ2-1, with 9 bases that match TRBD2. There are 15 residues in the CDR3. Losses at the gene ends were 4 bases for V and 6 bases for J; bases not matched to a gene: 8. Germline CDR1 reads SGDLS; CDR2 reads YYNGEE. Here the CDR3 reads CASSSVAGALNEQFF. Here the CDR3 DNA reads TGTGCCAGCAGCTCTGTAGCGGGAGCCCTCAATGAGCAGTTCTTC.

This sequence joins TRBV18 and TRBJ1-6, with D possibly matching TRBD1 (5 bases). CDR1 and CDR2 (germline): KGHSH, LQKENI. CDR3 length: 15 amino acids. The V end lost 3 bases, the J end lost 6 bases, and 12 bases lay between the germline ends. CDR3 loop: CASSPQTGPNSPLHF. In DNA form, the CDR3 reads TGTGCCAGCTCACCTCAAACAGGACCTAATTCACCCCTCCACTTT. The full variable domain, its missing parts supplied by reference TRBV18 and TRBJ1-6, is NAGVMQNPRHLVRRRGQEARLRCSPMKGHSHVYWYRQLPEEGLKFMVYLQKENIIDESGMPKERFSAEFPKEGPSILRIQQVVRGDSAAYFCASSPQTGPNSPLHFGNGTRLTVT.

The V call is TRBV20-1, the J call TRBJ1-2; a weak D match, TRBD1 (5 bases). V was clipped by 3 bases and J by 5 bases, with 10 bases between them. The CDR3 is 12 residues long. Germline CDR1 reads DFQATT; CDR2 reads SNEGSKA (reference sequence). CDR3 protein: CSASPGVYGYTF. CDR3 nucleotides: TGCAGTGCTAGTCCGGGGGTATATGGCTACACCTTC.

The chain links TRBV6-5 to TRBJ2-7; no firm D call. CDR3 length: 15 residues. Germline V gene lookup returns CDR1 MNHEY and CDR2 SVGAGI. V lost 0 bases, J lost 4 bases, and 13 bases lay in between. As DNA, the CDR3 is TGTGCCAGCAGTTACTCGGTAACGTCGAGGTACGAGCAGTACTTC. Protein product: CASSYSVTSRYEQYF.

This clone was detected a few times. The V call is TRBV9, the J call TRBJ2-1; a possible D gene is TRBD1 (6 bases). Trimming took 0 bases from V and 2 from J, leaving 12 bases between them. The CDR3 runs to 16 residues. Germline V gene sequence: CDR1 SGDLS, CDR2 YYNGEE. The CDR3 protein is CASSVGLQGTYNEQFF. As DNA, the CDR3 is TGTGCCAGCAGCGTAGGTCTGCAGGGGACCTACAATGAGCAGTTCTTC.

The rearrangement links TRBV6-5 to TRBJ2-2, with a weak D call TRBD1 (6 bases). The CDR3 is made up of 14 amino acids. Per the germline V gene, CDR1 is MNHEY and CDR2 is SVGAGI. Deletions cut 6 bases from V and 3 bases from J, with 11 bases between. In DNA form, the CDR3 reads TGTGCCAGCAGCCGTACAGGGTACACCGGGGAGCTGTTTTTT. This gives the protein CASSRTGYTGELFF.

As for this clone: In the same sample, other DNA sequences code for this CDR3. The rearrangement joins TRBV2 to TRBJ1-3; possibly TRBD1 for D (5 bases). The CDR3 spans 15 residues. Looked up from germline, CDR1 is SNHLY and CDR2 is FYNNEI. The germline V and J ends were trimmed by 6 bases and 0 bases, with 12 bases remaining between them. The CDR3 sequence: CASRGGRNSGNTIYF. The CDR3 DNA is TGTGCCAGCAGGGGGGGACGGAACTCTGGAAACACCATATATTTT.

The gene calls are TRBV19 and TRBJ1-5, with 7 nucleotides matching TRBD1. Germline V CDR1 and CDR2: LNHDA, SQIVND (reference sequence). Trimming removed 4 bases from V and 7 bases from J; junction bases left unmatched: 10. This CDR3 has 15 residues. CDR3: CASSRTGAGEQPQHF. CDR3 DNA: TGTGCCAGTAGTAGAACAGGGGCAGGGGAGCAGCCCCAGCATTTT.

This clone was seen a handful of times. The CDR3, as DNA: TGCAGTGCTACCGACAGGTACGAGCAGTACTTC. It yields the protein CSATDRYEQYF. This chain connects TRBV20-1 to TRBJ2-7; possibly TRBD1 for D (6 bases). Trimming shortened V by 4 bases and J by 4 bases, and 8 bases separated the two germline ends. Looked up from germline, CDR1 is DFQATT and CDR2 is SNEGSKA (reference sequence). The CDR3 is 11 residues long.

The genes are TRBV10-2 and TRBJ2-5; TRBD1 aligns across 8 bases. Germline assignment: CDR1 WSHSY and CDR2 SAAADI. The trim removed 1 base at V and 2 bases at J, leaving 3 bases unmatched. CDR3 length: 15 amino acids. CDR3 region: CASSEFTGGQETQYF. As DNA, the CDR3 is TGCGCCAGCAGTGAGTTCACAGGGGGGCAAGAGACCCAGTACTTC.

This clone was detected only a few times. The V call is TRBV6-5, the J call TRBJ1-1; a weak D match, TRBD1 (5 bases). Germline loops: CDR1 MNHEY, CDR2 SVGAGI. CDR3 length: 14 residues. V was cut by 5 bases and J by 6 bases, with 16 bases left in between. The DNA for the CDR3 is TGTGCCAGCAGTATCCAGGAGTGGGACTCTGAAGCTTTCTTT. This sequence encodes CASSIQEWDSEAFF.

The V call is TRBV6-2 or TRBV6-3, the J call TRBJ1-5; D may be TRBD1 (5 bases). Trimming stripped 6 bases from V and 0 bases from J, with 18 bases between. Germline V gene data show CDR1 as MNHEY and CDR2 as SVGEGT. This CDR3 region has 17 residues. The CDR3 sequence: CASSLFGDFYSNQPQHF. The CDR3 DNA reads TGTGCCAGCAGCCTTTTTGGGGACTTTTATAGCAATCAGCCCCAGCATTTT.

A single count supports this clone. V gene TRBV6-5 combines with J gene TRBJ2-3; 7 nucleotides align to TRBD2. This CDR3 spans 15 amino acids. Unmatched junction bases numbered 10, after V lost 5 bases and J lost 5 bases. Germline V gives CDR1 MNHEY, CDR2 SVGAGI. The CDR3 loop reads CASSPGTKGLDTQYF. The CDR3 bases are TGTGCCAGCAGTCCCGGGACTAAGGGTTTAGATACGCAGTATTTT.

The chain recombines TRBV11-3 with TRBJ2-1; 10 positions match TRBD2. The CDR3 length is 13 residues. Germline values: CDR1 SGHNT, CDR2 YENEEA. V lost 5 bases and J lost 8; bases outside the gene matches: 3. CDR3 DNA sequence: TGTGCCAGCAGCCCTAGCGGGAGCTATGAGCAGTTCTTC. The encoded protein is CASSPSGSYEQFF.

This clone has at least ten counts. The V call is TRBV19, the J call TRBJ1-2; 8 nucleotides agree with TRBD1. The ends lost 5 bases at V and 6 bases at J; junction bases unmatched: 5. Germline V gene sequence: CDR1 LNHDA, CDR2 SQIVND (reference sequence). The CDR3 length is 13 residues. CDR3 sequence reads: CASSVTGDDGYTF. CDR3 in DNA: TGTGCCAGTAGTGTGACAGGGGATGATGGCTACACCTTC. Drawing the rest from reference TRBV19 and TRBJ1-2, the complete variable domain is DGGITQSPKYLFRKEGQNVTLSCEQNLNHDAMYWYRQDPGQGLRLIYYSQIVNDFQKGDIAEGYSVSREKKESFPLTVTSAQKNPTAFYLCASSVTGDDGYTFGSGTRLTVV.

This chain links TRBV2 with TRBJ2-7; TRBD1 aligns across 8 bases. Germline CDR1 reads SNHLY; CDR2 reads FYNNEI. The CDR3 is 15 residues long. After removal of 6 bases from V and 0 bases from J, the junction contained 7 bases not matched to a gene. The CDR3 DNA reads TGTGCCAGCAGCCCGGGACAGGCAAGCTCCTACGAGCAGTACTTC. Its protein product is CASSPGQASSYEQYF.

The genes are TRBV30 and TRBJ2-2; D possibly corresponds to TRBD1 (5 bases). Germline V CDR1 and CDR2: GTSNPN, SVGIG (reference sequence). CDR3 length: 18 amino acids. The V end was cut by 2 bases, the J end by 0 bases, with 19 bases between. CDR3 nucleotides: TGTGCCTGGAGTTCCTTGGGGCAGCCTTACGCGAACACCGGGGAGCTGTTTTTT. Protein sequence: CAWSSLGQPYANTGELFF.

The CDR3 region is CASSSRVYNEQFF. The CDR3 nucleotides are TGTGCCAGTAGTAGTCGGGTGTACAATGAGCAGTTCTTC. The gene calls are TRBV19 and TRBJ2-1; D call uncertain. CDR1 is LNHDA, CDR2 SQIVND, per germline (reference sequence). Trimming stripped 4 bases from V and 4 bases from J, with 8 bases between. CDR3 length: 13 residues. Full variable domain (rest looked up from reference TRBV19 and TRBJ2-1): DGGITQSPKYLFRKEGQNVTLSCEQNLNHDAMYWYRQDPGQGLRLIYYSQIVNDFQKGDIAEGYSVSREKKESFPLTVTSAQKNPTAFYLCASSSRVYNEQFFGPGTRLTVL.

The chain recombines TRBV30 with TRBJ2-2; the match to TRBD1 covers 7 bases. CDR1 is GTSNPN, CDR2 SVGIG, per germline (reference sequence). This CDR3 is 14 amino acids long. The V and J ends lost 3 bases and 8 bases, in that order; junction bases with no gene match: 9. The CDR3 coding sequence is TGTGCCTGGAGCCAACAGGGGCTGGGGGGGGAGCTGTTTTTT. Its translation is CAWSQQGLGGELFF.

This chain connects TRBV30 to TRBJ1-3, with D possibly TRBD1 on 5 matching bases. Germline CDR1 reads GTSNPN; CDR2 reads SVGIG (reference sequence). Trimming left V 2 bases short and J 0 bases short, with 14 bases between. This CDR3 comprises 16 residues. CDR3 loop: CAWSSVGGNSGNTIYF. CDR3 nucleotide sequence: TGTGCCTGGAGTTCAGTGGGGGGGAACTCTGGAAACACCATATATTTT. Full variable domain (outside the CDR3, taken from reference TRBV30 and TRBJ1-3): SQTIHQWPATLVQPVGSPLSLECTVEGTSNPNLYWYRQAAGRGLQLLFYSVGIGQISSEVPQNLSASRPQDRQFILSSKKLLLSDSGFYLCAWSSVGGNSGNTIYFGEGSWLTVV.

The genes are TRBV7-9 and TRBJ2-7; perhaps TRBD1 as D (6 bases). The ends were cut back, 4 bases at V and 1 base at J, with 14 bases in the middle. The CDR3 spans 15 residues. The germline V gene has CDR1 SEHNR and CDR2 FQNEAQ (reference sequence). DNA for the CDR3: TGTGCCAGCAGCTCAAGGGAGAGGGGGTCCTACGAGCAGTACTTC. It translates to CASSSRERGSYEQYF.